This passage covers 21 T cell receptor beta chains from one sample sequenced in a study of OX40 agonist ivuxolimab in advanced cancers. Repertoires were generated with immunoSEQ multiplex PCR, while TCRdb's copy carries only in-frame clones and drops some. Of 30,000 to 40,000 clones in the sample, approximately 80% are singletons; the top ten hold 20% to 25%. This specimen consisted of CD4+ or CD8+ T cells sorted from blood, obtained in a trial of the OX40 agonist ivuxolimab. Receptor source: an adult with an advanced solid tumor such as melanoma, head and neck, liver or kidney cancer.

The chain employs TRBV9 and TRBJ2-1, with no clear D. The length of the CDR3 is 16 residues. The V gene's germline CDR1 is SGDLS and CDR2 YYNGEE. V gave up 0 bases and J gave up 0 bases, with 10 bases separating them. CDR3 protein: CASSVGSGSSYNEQFF. The CDR3 nucleotides read TGTGCCAGCAGCGTAGGGTCTGGCAGCTCCTACAATGAGCAGTTCTTC.

This chain joins TRBV5-5 and TRBJ2-7; no definite D call. The V end was cut by 2 bases, the J end by 0 bases, with 15 bases between. The CDR3 contains 16 residues. Germline V CDR1 and CDR2: SGHKS, YYEKEE (reference sequence). This CDR3 reads CASSLVADISSYEQYF. In DNA, the CDR3 is TGTGCCAGCAGCTTAGTTGCGGATATCAGCTCCTACGAGCAGTACTTC. The complete variable domain, with remaining parts taken from reference TRBV5-5 and TRBJ2-7, reads DAGVTQSPTHLIKTRGQQVTLRCSPISGHKSVSWYQQVLGQGPQFIFQYYEKEERGRGNFPDRFSARQFPNYSSELNVNALLLGDSALYLCASSLVADISSYEQYFGPGTRLTVT.

The genes are TRBV6-5 and TRBJ2-2, with a tentative D call TRBD2 (5 bases). V was shortened by 5 bases and J by 5 bases, with 9 bases between the two germline ends. Germline CDR1 reads MNHEY; CDR2 reads SVGAGI. The CDR3 is made up of 13 amino acids. CDR3 sequence: CASSNWETGELFF. In nucleotides, the CDR3 is TGTGCCAGCAGTAACTGGGAGACCGGGGAGCTGTTTTTT.

The V and J genes are TRBV19 and TRBJ1-5; 7 nucleotides match TRBD1. Germline V gene lookup returns CDR1 LNHDA and CDR2 SQIVND (reference sequence). There are 16 residues in the CDR3. The J segment lost 0 bases and the V segment lost 5 bases, leaving 7 bases of the junction unmatched. The CDR3 nucleotides are TGTGCCAGTAGTGGAGGGACAGTAGATAGCAATCAGCCCCAGCATTTT. Its translation: CASSGGTVDSNQPQHF.

The chain links TRBV7-9 to TRBJ2-5, with TRBD2 matching over 12 bases. Germline V CDR1 and CDR2: SEHNR, FQNEAQ (reference sequence). Trimming removed 6 bases from V and 5 bases from J; junction bases left unmatched: 10. This CDR3 spans 16 amino acids. CDR3 coding DNA: TGTGCCAGCAGGGGATGGGAACTAGCGGGGGGTGAGACCCAGTACTTC. As protein: CASRGWELAGGETQYF.

The chain uses TRBV23-1 and TRBJ2-5; D tentatively reads TRBD1 or TRBD2 (5 bases each). TRBV23-1 is an open reading frame whose function is uncertain. Trimming shortened V by 6 bases and J by 5 bases, and 16 bases separated the two germline ends. CDR3 length: 14 residues. CDR3 amino acids: CASRDGATTETQYF. The CDR3 DNA follows: TGCGCCAGCAGGGACGGGGCGACAACGGAGACCCAGTACTTC.

This sequence joins TRBV5-1 and TRBJ2-2, with 9 bases identical to TRBD1. Trimming took 0 bases from V and 6 from J; bases not matched to a gene: 12. This CDR3 region has 18 residues. Germline V gene data show CDR1 as SGHRS and CDR2 as YFSETQ. The CDR3 DNA reads TGCGCCAGCAGCTTGGCTCACAGGGGGCATCAGGTAGCCGGGGAGCTGTTTTTT. Translated, it gives CASSLAHRGHQVAGELFF.

The chain links TRBV7-8 to TRBJ2-3; D is ambiguous. Trimming left V 3 bases short and J 6 bases short, with 16 bases between. CDR3 size: 15 residues. Germline CDR1 and CDR2: SGHVS and FQNEAQ. CDR3 protein: CASSFEDPTADTQYF. The CDR3 DNA sequence: TGTGCCAGCAGCTTTGAGGATCCCACGGCGGATACGCAGTATTTT.

The chain combines TRBV5-4 with TRBJ2-3; 8 bases are a match to TRBD2. Germline V CDR1 and CDR2: SGHNT, YYREEE (reference sequence). J gave up 2 bases and V 10 bases, and 12 bases lay outside the gene matches. CDR3 length: 15 amino acids. For the CDR3, the DNA is TGTGCCGCGGGAGGCCAGGACGGACTCACAGATACGCAGTATTTT. Protein product: CAAGGQDGLTDTQYF.

Only a few counts were recorded for this clone. The V gene is TRBV4-3, the J gene TRBJ1-6; D ambiguous. Germline CDR1 LGHNA, CDR2 YSLEER. The CDR3 runs 14 residues. V was pared by 0 bases and J by 6 bases, with 6 bases between. In nucleotides, the CDR3 is TGCGCCAGCAGCCAAGACGGACCTAATTCACCCCTCCACTTT. It yields the protein CASSQDGPNSPLHF.

V gene TRBV28 combines with J gene TRBJ2-1; 14 bases agree with TRBD2. The germline CDR1 and CDR2 sequences are MDHEN and SYDVKM. V shed 5 bases, J shed 12 bases, and the junction held 12 bases outside the gene matches. This CDR3 contains 16 residues. CDR3 sequence reads: CASSIPTSGRAYWQFF. DNA for the CDR3: TGTGCCAGCAGTATCCCGACTAGCGGGAGGGCATATTGGCAGTTCTTC.

This clone has only a few counts. The V call is TRBV5-3, the J call TRBJ1-2; TRBD1 aligns across 9 bases. TRBV5-3 is marked as an open reading frame, function uncertain. The CDR3 extends over 11 amino acids. The trim removed 4 bases at V and 10 bases at J, leaving 2 bases unmatched. Here the CDR3 reads CARSGDRDYTF. CDR3 nucleotides: TGTGCCAGAAGCGGGGACAGGGACTACACCTTC.

The rearrangement joins TRBV7-3 to TRBJ1-6; D ambiguous. This CDR3 has 13 amino acids. The V end was cut by 2 bases, the J end by 10 bases, with 9 bases between. Germline lookup yields CDR1 SGHTA and CDR2 FQGTGA. In DNA form, the CDR3 reads TGTGCCAGCAGCTTAGGGTGGCAATCACCCCTCCACTTT. Translated: CASSLGWQSPLHF.

The chain joins TRBV5-1 to TRBJ1-1, with TRBD1 as a possible D gene (5 bases). The CDR3 is 15 residues long. The V and J ends lost 0 bases and 5 bases respectively, with 14 bases between them. The germline V gene has CDR1 SGHRS and CDR2 YFSETQ. The CDR3 DNA sequence: TGCGCCAGCAGCTTGGGGGCGGGGGGTGAAACTGAAGCTTTCTTT. Translating it yields CASSLGAGGETEAFF.

The chain joins TRBV7-2 to TRBJ2-7, with D perhaps being TRBD1 or TRBD2 (6 bases each). V lost 2 bases to trimming and J lost 2 bases, with 22 bases between them. CDR3 length: 18 residues. Per the germline V gene, CDR1 is SGHTA and CDR2 is FQGNSA. CDR3 bases: TGTGCCAGCAGCTTAAACTCCCAGGGGTGGGGGGCGCCCTACGAGCAGTACTTC. Translation: CASSLNSQGWGAPYEQYF.

At least ten counts were recorded for this clone. Distinct nucleotide sequences in the sample also encode this CDR3. The rearrangement links TRBV9 to TRBJ2-6; unclear D gene. This CDR3 region has 13 residues. Germline assignment: CDR1 SGDLS and CDR2 YYNGEE. The V gene lost 2 bases and the J gene lost 4 bases, with 4 bases spanning the gap. CDR3 DNA sequence: TGTGCCAGCAGCGTTGAGGGGGCCAACGTCCTGACTTTC. Its protein is CASSVEGANVLTF.

The gene calls are TRBV27 and TRBJ1-4; D is possibly TRBD1 (5 bases). Germline CDR1 is MNHEY and CDR2 is SMNVEV (reference sequence). The CDR3 is 16 residues long. Trimming cost V 2 bases and J 5 bases, with 15 bases left between them. This CDR3 is CASSLGVDRTNEKLFF. The DNA for the CDR3 is TGTGCCAGCAGTTTAGGGGTTGACAGAACCAATGAAAAACTGTTTTTT.

This chain uses TRBV15 with TRBJ2-1; TRBD2 matches at 9 bases. Germline loops: CDR1 LNHNV, CDR2 YYDKDF (reference sequence). This CDR3 contains 13 residues. Losses at the gene ends were 6 bases for V and 7 bases for J; bases not matched to a gene: 4. The CDR3 here is CATSSSGMNEQFF. CDR3 in DNA: TGTGCCACCAGTTCTAGCGGGATGAATGAGCAGTTCTTC.

A single count supports this clone. This rearrangement joins TRBV5-4 to TRBJ1-1; 9 bases are a match to TRBD1. The CDR3 extends over 17 amino acids. Germline lookup yields CDR1 SGHNT and CDR2 YYREEE (reference sequence). V shed 3 bases and J 1 base; nucleotides not matched to a gene: 10. The CDR3 DNA sequence: TGTGCCAGCAGCTCGGCCGGGACAGGGCTAGGGAACACTGAAGCTTTCTTT. Translation: CASSSAGTGLGNTEAFF.

In its sample, this clone was seen a few times. The gene calls are TRBV30 and TRBJ1-1, with D possibly matching TRBD1 (5 bases). CDR3 length: 14 residues. V shed 5 bases and J shed 4 bases, with 17 bases lying between them. From germline, CDR1 is GTSNPN and CDR2 SVGIG (reference sequence). The CDR3: CAWEAGLGSTEAFF. DNA for the CDR3: TGTGCCTGGGAAGCAGGGTTGGGGAGCACTGAAGCTTTCTTT. The complete variable domain, with remaining parts taken from reference TRBV30 and TRBJ1-1, reads SQTIHQWPATLVQPVGSPLSLECTVEGTSNPNLYWYRQAAGRGLQLLFYSVGIGQISSEVPQNLSASRPQDRQFILSSKKLLLSDSGFYLCAWEAGLGSTEAFFGQGTRLTVV.

This chain connects TRBV7-9 to TRBJ2-1, with D uncertain. The CDR3 has 13 residues. V was pared by 2 bases and J by 5 bases, with 7 bases between. In germline, CDR1 is SEHNR, CDR2 FQNEAQ (reference sequence). CDR3 residues: CASSLRVNNEQFF. Here the CDR3 DNA reads TGTGCCAGCAGCTTACGCGTGAACAATGAGCAGTTCTTC.